Here is one TCR beta chain with its context. The germline gives CDR1 LNHDA, CDR2 SQIVND (reference sequence). The germline V and J ends were trimmed by 5 bases and 4 bases, with 21 bases remaining between them. This CDR3 spans 16 amino acids. The sample originates from a study of T cell changes during pregnancy in multiple sclerosis. Clones were read by immunoSEQ multiplex PCR, and TCRdb kept only the in-frame ones, dropping some. The table shows about 38,000 clones, with 91% occurring only once. The TCR comes from a female donor with multiple sclerosis, enrolled in a pregnancy study. V usage is TRBV19 and J usage is TRBJ2-7, with D maybe TRBD1 (6 bases). This sample comprised CD8+ T cells from peripheral blood mononuclear cells, obtained after pregnancy. As DNA, the CDR3 is TGTGCCAGTAGTGTTGCCCAGGGGTTTAAAGATTACGAGCAGTACTTC. It encodes CASSVAQGFKDYEQYF. Filled out from reference TRBV19 and TRBJ2-7, the complete variable domain reads DGGITQSPKYLFRKEGQNVTLSCEQNLNHDAMYWYRQDPGQGLRLIYYSQIVNDFQKGDIAEGYSVSREKKESFPLTVTSAQKNPTAFYLCASSVAQGFKDYEQYFGPGTRLTVT.